This record concerns one TCR beta chain sequence. Antigen: not known. This CDR3 spans 15 amino acids. The germline V gene has CDR1 LGHNA and CDR2 YSLEER. The ends were cut back, 0 bases at V and 1 base at J, with 9 bases in the middle. This specimen comes from a study of cytomegalovirus exposure and HLA in healthy donors. Notes on the study in general: The authors enumerated roughly 180 TCR beta chains as linked to cytomegalovirus.

Primers for the PCR totalled 60 Vbeta and 13 Jbeta. Some clones are missing from TCRdb's copy, which holds only in-frame ones; the method was immunoSEQ multiplex PCR. The table records 140,000 to 150,000 clones, around four fifths of them present only once. The TCR comes from a boy between 2 and 15 years old in good health and CMV-seronegative. Specimen: PBMCs. This rearrangement joins TRBV4-3 to TRBJ1-1; TRBD1 might be the D (6 bases). Written as DNA, the CDR3 is TGCGCCAGCAGCCAAGAGAGAGGGGGGAACACTGAAGCTTTCTTT. It specifies CASSQERGGNTEAFF.